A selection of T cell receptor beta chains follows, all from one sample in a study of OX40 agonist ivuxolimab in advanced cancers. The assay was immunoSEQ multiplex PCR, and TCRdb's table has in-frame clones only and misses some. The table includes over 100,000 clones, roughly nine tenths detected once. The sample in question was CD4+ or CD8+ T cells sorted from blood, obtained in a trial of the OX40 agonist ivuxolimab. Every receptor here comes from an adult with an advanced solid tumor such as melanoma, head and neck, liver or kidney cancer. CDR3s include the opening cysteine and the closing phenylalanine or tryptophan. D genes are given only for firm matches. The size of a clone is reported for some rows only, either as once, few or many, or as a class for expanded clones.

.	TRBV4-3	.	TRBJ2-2	CASSQARETGELFF	TGCGCCAGCAGCCAAGCCCGGGAAACCGGGGAGCTGTTTTTT
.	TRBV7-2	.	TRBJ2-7	CASSLVASLGSYEQYF	TGTGCCAGCAGCTTAGTTGCCTCGTTGGGGAGCTACGAGCAGTACTTC
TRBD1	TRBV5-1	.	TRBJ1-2	CASSFRKGADGYTF	TGCGCCAGCAGCTTTAGGAAGGGGGCGGATGGCTACACCTTC
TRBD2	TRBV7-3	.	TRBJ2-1	CASSFGTSGNNEQFF	TGTGCCAGCAGCTTCGGGACTAGCGGAAACAATGAGCAGTTCTTC
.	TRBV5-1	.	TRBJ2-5	CASSLLSGGLQETQYF	TGCGCCAGCAGCTTGTTATCAGGGGGGCTGCAAGAGACCCAGTACTTC
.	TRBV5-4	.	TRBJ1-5	CASSLGRDNQPQHF	TGTGCCAGCAGCTTGGGCAGGGACAATCAGCCCCAGCATTTT
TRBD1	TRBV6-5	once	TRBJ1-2	CASSWDRKFYGYTF	TGTGCCAGCAGTTGGGACAGGAAATTTTATGGCTACACCTTC
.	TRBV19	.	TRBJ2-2	CARERGGLTNTGELFF	TGTGCCAGGGAGAGGGGGGGCCTAACGAACACCGGGGAGCTGTTTTTT
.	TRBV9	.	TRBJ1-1	CASSVAPGTGTEAFF	TGTGCCAGCAGCGTAGCTCCAGGGACGGGGACTGAAGCTTTCTTT
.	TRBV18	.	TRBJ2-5	CASSPKSIQETQYF	TGTGCCAGCTCACCAAAATCGATCCAAGAGACCCAGTACTTC
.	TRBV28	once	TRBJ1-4	CASSLQGWEKLFF	TGTGCCAGCAGTTTACAGGGGTGGGAAAAACTGTTTTTT
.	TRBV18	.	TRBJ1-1	CASSPRQVEGMNTEAFF	TGTGCCAGCTCACCACGGCAGGTGGAGGGAATGAACACTGAAGCTTTCTTT
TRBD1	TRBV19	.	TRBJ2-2	CASSITGVTGELFF	TGTGCCAGTAGTATCACAGGGGTGACCGGGGAGCTGTTTTTT
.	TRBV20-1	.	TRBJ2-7	CSATDLYEQYF	TGCAGTGCTACGGACCTCTACGAGCAGTACTTC
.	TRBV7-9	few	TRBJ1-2	CATPTGGYGYTF	TGTGCCACCCCGACCGGGGGCTATGGCTACACCTTC
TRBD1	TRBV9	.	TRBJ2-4	CASSPRTGMGPLAKNIQYF	TGTGCCAGCAGCCCCCGGACAGGGATGGGCCCTCTAGCCAAAAACATTCAGTACTTC
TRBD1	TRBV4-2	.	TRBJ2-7	CASSLAGTGRRGQYF	TGTGCCAGCAGCCTAGCCGGGACAGGGCGACGGGGGCAGTACTTC
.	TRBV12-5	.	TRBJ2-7	CASGNSYEQYF	TGTGCTAGTGGCAATTCCTACGAGCAGTACTTC
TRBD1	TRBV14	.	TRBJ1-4	CASSPGQGGEKLFF	TGTGCCAGCAGCCCGGGACAGGGTGGTGAAAAACTGTTTTTT
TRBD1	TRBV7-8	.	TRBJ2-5	CASSPQDRGWETQYF	TGTGCCAGCAGCCCGCAGGACAGGGGATGGGAGACCCAGTACTTC
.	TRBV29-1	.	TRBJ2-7	CSAGTDYYEQYF	TGCAGCGCTGGAACAGACTACTACGAGCAGTACTTC
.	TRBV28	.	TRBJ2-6	CASRQANVLTF	TGTGCCAGCAGGCAGGCCAACGTCCTGACTTTC
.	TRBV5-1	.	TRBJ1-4	CASSSGTTNEKLFF	TGCGCCAGCAGTTCGGGGACAACTAATGAAAAACTGTTTTTT
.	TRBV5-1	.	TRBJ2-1	CASSPRDSAVYNEQFF	TGCGCCAGCAGCCCTCGGGACTCCGCAGTGTACAATGAGCAGTTCTTC
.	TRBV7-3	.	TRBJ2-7	CASSARHRDFTYEQYF	TGTGCCAGCAGCGCCCGTCACCGGGACTTCACCTACGAGCAGTACTTC
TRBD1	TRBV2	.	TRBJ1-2	CASSRQGPSGYTF	TGTGCCAGCAGTCGACAGGGTCCCAGTGGCTACACCTTC